These 30 T cell receptor beta chains originate from one sample sequenced in a study of preoperative IRX-2 immunotherapy in early breast cancer. Treatment given: preoperative locoregional IRX-2 cytokine immunotherapy. The repertoire was sequenced with immunoSEQ multiplex PCR; TCRdb's copy has only in-frame clones and lacks some. The sample carries 35,000 to 50,000 clones, around 96% recorded once. This material consisted of tumor tissue, taken after IRX-2 immunotherapy. The receptors originated from a human donor with breast cancer.

J is TRBJ2-3 and V is TRBV9; D is unresolved. Trimming left V 1 base short and J 3 bases short, with 9 bases between. Germline V gene data show CDR1 as SGDLS and CDR2 as YYNGEE. This CDR3 is built from 14 residues. Here the CDR3 DNA reads TGTGCCAGCAGCGTAACCGAAAGGACAGATACGCAGTATTTT. Translating gives CASSVTERTDTQYF.

The rearrangement links TRBV7-2 to TRBJ2-1; tentatively, D is TRBD2 (7 bases). Germline CDR1 reads SGHTA; CDR2 reads FQGNSA. V shed 6 bases and J shed 0 bases, with 15 bases lying between them. The CDR3 spans 16 residues. The CDR3 DNA reads TGTGCCAGCAGTCCAGAGGGGGGGAGCTCCTACAATGAGCAGTTCTTC. Encoded protein: CASSPEGGSSYNEQFF.

The J gene is TRBJ1-3, the V gene TRBV7-2; D ambiguous. Trimming left V 5 bases short and J 4 bases short, with 15 bases between. Germline assignment: CDR1 SGHTA and CDR2 FQGNSA. This CDR3 has 15 residues. The CDR3 sequence: CASSNIAGPGNTIYF. The CDR3 region has the DNA TGTGCCAGCAGCAATATTGCCGGGCCCGGAAACACCATATATTTT.

The chain couples TRBV18 to TRBJ2-3, with D possibly TRBD1 on 5 matching bases. The V and J ends lost 0 bases and 2 bases respectively, with 15 bases between them. Germline CDR1 KGHSH, CDR2 LQKENI. The CDR3 runs 17 residues. CDR3 sequence reads: CASSPPPQGQTTDTQYF. CDR3 bases: TGTGCCAGCTCACCACCCCCCCAGGGCCAGACCACAGATACGCAGTATTTT.

About this clone: At one of its ends the junction is not consistent with the germline gene, which may arise from a read error. The V and J genes are TRBV29-1 and TRBJ2-2; TRBD1 matches at 8 bases. CDR1 SQVTM and CDR2 ANQGSEA come from the germline V gene. CDR3 size: 15 residues. DNA of the CDR3: TGCGGCGTTGTGGCCCCCGGGACAGGCACCGGGGAGCTGTTTTTT. This codes for CGVVAPGTGTGELFF.

The chain carries TRBV6-1 and TRBJ2-3; D might be TRBD2 (5 bases). Looked up from germline, CDR1 is MNHNS and CDR2 is SASEGT. V lost 10 bases and J 0 bases, leaving 14 bases between the germline ends. CDR3 length equals 14 residues. This chain's CDR3 is CATKADVSTDTQYF. DNA of the CDR3: TGTGCCACCAAAGCGGATGTTAGCACAGATACGCAGTATTTT.

This clone was seen a single time. V usage is TRBV5-1 and J usage is TRBJ2-3, with D tentatively TRBD1 (6 bases). Germline CDR1 reads SGHRS; CDR2 reads YFSETQ. This CDR3 is built from 19 residues. V lost 3 bases and J lost 0, with 23 bases in between. Written as DNA, the CDR3 is TGCGCCAGCAGCTCGGTGCGTGGGGACACTTTTCCTAGCACAGATACGCAGTATTTT. Amino acid sequence: CASSSVRGDTFPSTDTQYF.

This chain links TRBV6-5 with TRBJ1-2; possibly TRBD1 for D (5 bases). CDR3 length: 13 amino acids. Germline V gives CDR1 MNHEY, CDR2 SVGAGI. Trimming removed 6 bases from V and 6 bases from J, with 14 bases in between. The CDR3 DNA is TGTGCCAGCAGGCGGGGGAAAATAGATGGCTACACCTTC. This translates into CASRRGKIDGYTF.

This clone was seen a single time. V is TRBV19 and J is TRBJ1-5, with 9 bases matching TRBD1. Germline V lookup: CDR1 LNHDA, CDR2 SQIVND (reference sequence). There are 16 residues in the CDR3. Unmatched junction bases numbered 8, after V lost 3 bases and J lost 5 bases. The CDR3 sequence is CASSIWDRALYQPQHF. The CDR3 nucleotides are TGTGCCAGTAGTATTTGGGACAGGGCCCTTTATCAGCCCCAGCATTTT.

The chain is built from TRBV25-1 and TRBJ1-2; D uncertain. CDR1 and CDR2 (germline): MGHDK, SYGVNS. Trimming removed 6 bases at V and 2 bases at J, with 7 bases between. The CDR3 is 12 residues long. Written as DNA, the CDR3 is TGTGCCAGCAGGGAAGAGAACTATGGCTACACCTTC. This gives the protein CASREENYGYTF.

The chain couples TRBV4-3 to TRBJ2-5, with D unclear. Per the germline V gene, CDR1 is LGHNA and CDR2 is YSLEER. CDR3 length: 15 residues. The V end lost 1 base, the J end lost 0 bases, and 9 bases lay between the germline ends. The CDR3 DNA sequence: TGCGCCAGCAGCCAAGTATGGAGCGACCAAGAGACCCAGTACTTC. As protein: CASSQVWSDQETQYF.

The V gene is TRBV6-6, the J gene TRBJ1-2; possible D gene TRBD1, 6 bases. Germline V gene sequence: CDR1 MNHNY, CDR2 SVGAGI (reference sequence). The V and J ends lost 0 bases and 7 bases respectively, with 12 bases between them. This CDR3 spans 14 amino acids. The CDR3 spells CASSYSRGAGGYTF. CDR3 in DNA: TGTGCCAGCAGTTACTCGAGGGGGGCGGGTGGCTACACCTTC.

The J gene is TRBJ2-2, the V gene TRBV7-3, with D hard to call. Germline V gene lookup returns CDR1 SGHTA and CDR2 FQGTGA. This CDR3 comprises 17 residues. The V gene lost 1 base and the J gene lost 0 bases, with 12 bases spanning the gap. CDR3: CASSLRGGVTNTGELFF. CDR3 coding DNA: TGTGCCAGCAGCTTAAGGGGTGGGGTGACGAACACCGGGGAGCTGTTTTTT.

V is TRBV4-1 and J is TRBJ2-2; TRBD2 matches 7 bases. The trim removed 1 base at V and 9 bases at J, leaving 8 bases unmatched. In germline, CDR1 is MGHRA, CDR2 YSYEKL. This CDR3 comprises 15 residues. CDR3: CASSQALTSNRELFF. The CDR3 DNA reads TGCGCCAGCAGCCAAGCTCTGACTAGCAACAGGGAGCTGTTTTTT.

The chain links TRBV6-6 to TRBJ1-5; D call uncertain. V lost 7 bases, J lost 6 bases, and 10 bases lay in between. The germline V gene encodes CDR1 MNHNY and CDR2 SVGAGI (reference sequence). The CDR3 extends over 12 amino acids. The CDR3 coding sequence is TGTGCCAGCACCGGAGGAGGTCAGCCCCAGCATTTT. Translating gives CASTGGGQPQHF.

The chain is built from TRBV18 and TRBJ2-3; D unresolved. V was trimmed by 6 bases and J by 3 bases, leaving 4 bases between them. From germline, CDR1 is KGHSH and CDR2 LQKENI. The CDR3 runs to 11 residues. The CDR3 DNA reads as TGTGCCAGCTCTTGGACAGATACGCAGTATTTT. Amino acid sequence: CASSWTDTQYF.

The chain carries TRBV2 and TRBJ1-4; D is unresolved. Germline loops: CDR1 SNHLY, CDR2 FYNNEI. Trimming shortened V by 3 bases and J by 7 bases, and 12 bases separated the two germline ends. The CDR3 has 14 residues. CDR3 residues: CASSDGQSGEKLFF. In nucleotides, the CDR3 is TGTGCCAGCAGTGATGGGCAGTCTGGTGAAAAACTGTTTTTT.

This clone is a singleton in its sample. The V gene is TRBV15, the J gene TRBJ2-3; D might be TRBD2 (6 bases). CDR1 is LNHNV and CDR2 is YYDKDF in the germline V gene (reference sequence). This CDR3 is 15 amino acids long. Deletions cut 1 base from V and 4 bases from J, with 12 bases between. CDR3 region: CATSRVTGVADTQYF. The CDR3 nucleotides are TGTGCCACCAGCAGAGTAACGGGAGTGGCAGATACGCAGTATTTT.

The chain recombines TRBV5-3 with TRBJ1-4, with D uncertain. TRBV5-3 is an ORF, and what it does is uncertain. The CDR3 length is 13 residues. Trimming cost V 6 bases and J 4 bases, with 10 bases left between them. This CDR3 reads CARTRPNNEKLFF. The CDR3 DNA sequence: TGTGCCAGAACCCGCCCTAATAATGAAAAACTGTTTTTT.

The chain combines TRBV28 with TRBJ2-7, with TRBD2 matching over 8 bases. The germline gives CDR1 MDHEN, CDR2 SYDVKM. The CDR3 sequence is 15 residues long. Losses at the gene ends were 1 base for V and 2 bases for J; bases not matched to a gene: 4. As DNA, the CDR3 is TGTGCCAGCAGTTTATACGGGGGGGGGACCTACGAGCAGTACTTC. It translates to CASSLYGGGTYEQYF.

The chain combines TRBV5-1 with TRBJ2-5; TRBD2 might be the D (6 bases). CDR3 size: 14 residues. V was pared by 0 bases and J by 7 bases, with 13 bases between. Germline CDR1 reads SGHRS; CDR2 reads YFSETQ. CDR3 loop: CASSLVAQGGTQYF. The DNA for the CDR3 is TGCGCCAGCAGCTTGGTTGCCCAGGGAGGGACCCAGTACTTC.

V gene TRBV11-3 combines with J gene TRBJ2-1, with D possibly being TRBD2 (6 bases). From germline, CDR1 is SGHNT and CDR2 YENEEA. V was pared by 6 bases and J by 4 bases, with 10 bases between. The CDR3 length is 13 residues. CDR3 sequence: CASSWGDYNEQFF. CDR3 coding DNA: TGTGCCAGCAGTTGGGGGGATTACAATGAGCAGTTCTTC.

J is TRBJ2-1 and V is TRBV27; TRBD2 agrees at 7 bases. The V gene end was trimmed by 9 bases and the J gene end by 5 bases; junction bases not matched to a gene: 7. Germline CDR1 MNHEY, CDR2 SMNVEV (reference sequence). The CDR3 spans 13 residues. CDR3 bases: TGTGCCAGTCGACGAGCGGGGCACAATGAGCAGTTCTTC. Translation: CASRRAGHNEQFF.

The chain combines TRBV29-1 with TRBJ2-1; TRBD2 matches 9 bases. Germline V CDR1 and CDR2: SQVTM, ANQGSEA. V trimming: 3 bases; J trimming: 7 bases; junction bases outside the gene matches: 7. This CDR3 region has 14 residues. CDR3 sequence reads: CSVDPVGLANEQFF. CDR3 DNA: TGCAGCGTTGATCCGGTGGGACTAGCAAATGAGCAGTTCTTC.

The chain employs TRBV7-2 and TRBJ1-3; no clear D gene. This CDR3 comprises 15 residues. Germline loops: CDR1 SGHTA, CDR2 FQGNSA. Trimming shortened V by 1 base and J by 5 bases, and 12 bases separated the two germline ends. The CDR3 reads CASSLGNTPRNTIYF. DNA of the CDR3: TGTGCCAGCAGCTTAGGGAACACACCCCGAAACACCATATATTTT.

The V and J genes are TRBV18 and TRBJ1-2, with 8 positions matching TRBD1. V lost 3 bases to trimming and J lost 4 bases; unmatched junction nucleotides: 10. CDR1 and CDR2 from the germline V gene are KGHSH and LQKENI. This CDR3 contains 16 residues. As DNA, the CDR3 is TGTGCCAGCTCACCCAGCTCAGGGGGCGCCGGCTATGGCTACACCTTC. Encoded protein: CASSPSSGGAGYGYTF.

The J gene is TRBJ2-7, the V gene TRBV30; 9 bases fit TRBD2. Germline values: CDR1 GTSNPN, CDR2 SVGIG (reference sequence). J was trimmed by 5 bases and V by 3 bases; bases with no gene match: 11. CDR3 length: 15 amino acids. Written as DNA, the CDR3 is TGTGCCTGGAGCAGTAGGGCGGGAGGGCCCCACGAGCAGTACTTC. Amino acids: CAWSSRAGGPHEQYF.

The gene calls are TRBV5-4 and TRBJ2-3; no firm D call. This CDR3 has 13 residues. Germline V gives CDR1 SGHNT, CDR2 YYREEE (reference sequence). V lost 5 bases and J 6 bases, leaving 13 bases between the germline ends. The CDR3 is CASSQTNRDTQYF. The DNA of the CDR3 is TGTGCCAGCAGTCAAACGAATAGGGATACGCAGTATTTT.

The chain employs TRBV4-1 and TRBJ1-6, with D uncertain. CDR3 length: 13 amino acids. Germline V gene lookup returns CDR1 MGHRA and CDR2 YSYEKL. The V end was cut by 4 bases, the J end by 7 bases, with 8 bases between. The DNA for the CDR3 is TGCGCCAGCAGCCTCGATAGGAATTCACCCCTCCACTTT. Amino acid sequence: CASSLDRNSPLHF.

This chain connects TRBV6-6 to TRBJ1-1; D perhaps matches TRBD1 (5 bases). Trimming removed 2 bases from V and 2 bases from J, with 12 bases in between. Germline CDR1 reads MNHNY; CDR2 reads SVGAGI (reference sequence). The CDR3 consists of 15 residues. The CDR3 DNA reads as TGTGCCAGCAGTTACGGGGACCCAGCCAACACTGAAGCTTTCTTT. This sequence encodes CASSYGDPANTEAFF.